The clone carrying this TCR beta chain is a singleton in its sample. Its antigen remains unidentified. This sample was taken from a study of T cell responses to AZD1222 COVID-19 vaccine. Here immunoSEQ multiplex PCR was the method, and the copy in TCRdb shows in-frame clones only, minus some. The sample includes roughly 150,000 clones, around nine tenths of them seen just once. This CDR3 contains 16 residues. The ends were cut back, 6 bases at V and 2 bases at J, with 18 bases in the middle. Germline values: CDR1 WNHNN, CDR2 SYGVQD (reference sequence). Findings and limits, study-wide: The study found Spike-specific TCR breadth and depth rose after two AZD1222 doses. Just 5 to 7 people given AZD1222 tested seropositive at baseline.

The TCR sequence derives from an adult in good health. The material sequenced was peripheral blood, taken on day 0 of AZD1222 vaccination. J is TRBJ2-3 and V is TRBV10-1; possible D gene TRBD1, 5 bases. The CDR3 is CASRARRVRVTDTQYF. CDR3 DNA: TGCGCCAGCAGGGCTCGGCGCGTCAGGGTCACAGATACGCAGTATTTT.